This TCR beta chain was sequenced in a study of blood T cells in healthy people across ages. Study-level findings and limits: Fewer expanded clones and more diversity marked long-lived versus aged donors.

Using a J-beta primer mix together with a sample-barcoded 5' primer, a second PCR was run for about 7 to 12 cycles. Via MiXCR, TCRdb re-called the 5' RACE reads, giving one row per CDR3 protein. This sample has 800,000 to 1,300,000 distinct CDR3 sequences, with under 30% found just once. A note on this clonotype: Its specificity is unknown.

Per the germline V gene, CDR1 is MRHNA and CDR2 is SNTAGT. The CDR3 has 15 residues. V was pared by 5 bases and J by 2 bases, with 6 bases of the junction left unmatched. These same records also appear under a second study, on T cells of mothers and their children. From that report: Three healthy Caucasian mothers, along with their six children, were the donors.

The receptor comes from a girl aged 2 to 10 in good health. V usage is TRBV6-4 and J usage is TRBJ2-3, with 8 bases that match TRBD2. Sequencing was done on a sample of blood. The CDR3 DNA follows: TGTGCCAGCAGTCCGGGGGGGGGAAACACAGATACGCAGTATTTT. Its protein product is CASSPGGGNTDTQYF.